This entry lists 25 T cell receptor beta chains sequenced from one sample in a study of blood T cell repertoires in COVID-19. Sequencing used immunoSEQ multiplex PCR; TCRdb keeps in-frame clones, though not all of them. The sample carries tens of thousands of clones, roughly 85% recorded once. The sequencing sample was made of peripheral blood. The receptors stem from a man aged 25-45 years with acute or convalescent COVID-19.

The J gene is TRBJ1-6, the V gene TRBV2; unclear D gene. The germline CDR1 and CDR2 sequences are SNHLY and FYNNEI. There are 13 residues in the CDR3. Deletions cut 3 bases from V and 7 bases from J, with 7 bases between. Here the CDR3 DNA reads TGTGCCAGCAGTGAGCGGGGAAATTCACCCCTCCACTTT. Protein product: CASSERGNSPLHF. Based on the CDR3 plus reference TRBV2 and TRBJ1-6, the full variable domain is EPEVTQTPSHQVTQMGQEVILRCVPISNHLYFYWYRQILGQKVEFLVSFYNNEISEKSEIFDDQFSVERPDGSNFTLKIRSTKLEDSAMYFCASSERGNSPLHFGNGTRLTVT.

This clone has more than one count but fewer than ten. The chain is built from TRBV19 and TRBJ1-5; no clear D gene. The CDR3 sequence is 13 residues long. V was pared by 3 bases and J by 9 bases, with 12 bases between. Germline CDR1 is LNHDA and CDR2 is SQIVND (reference sequence). The CDR3 DNA reads as TGTGCCAGTAGTATCCCCTCGTTTTCGCCCCAGCATTTT. Translation gives CASSIPSFSPQHF.

The genes are TRBV28 and TRBJ1-2; TRBD1 matches at 10 bases. J was trimmed by 4 bases and V by 6 bases; bases with no gene match: 5. There are 14 residues in the CDR3. The germline V gene has CDR1 MDHEN and CDR2 SYDVKM. The CDR3 DNA reads TGTGCCAGCAGCTCGACAGGGGGCGGCTATGGCTACACCTTC. It codes for CASSSTGGGYGYTF.

The chain uses TRBV27 and TRBJ2-7; 7 nucleotides line up with TRBD1. With V trimmed by 3 bases and J by 0 bases, 5 bases remained unmatched. CDR1 and CDR2 (germline): MNHEY, SMNVEV (reference sequence). CDR3 size: 15 residues. The CDR3 DNA is TGTGCCAGCAGTTTTAATGGGGACAGCTCCTACGAGCAGTACGTC. Translating gives CASSFNGDSSYEQYV.

The chain carries TRBV7-9 and TRBJ1-2, with D possibly matching TRBD1 (6 bases). There are 14 residues in the CDR3. Looked up from germline, CDR1 is SEHNR and CDR2 is FQNEAQ (reference sequence). V lost 1 base to trimming and J lost 4 bases, with 10 bases between them. The CDR3 loop is CASSLGTATYGYTF. CDR3 DNA: TGTGCCAGCAGCTTAGGGACAGCCACCTATGGCTACACCTTC.

V and J are TRBV18 and TRBJ1-2; no clear D gene. V lost 6 bases, J lost 5 bases, and 19 bases lay in between. Germline CDR1 reads KGHSH; CDR2 reads LQKENI. This CDR3 has 15 residues. CDR3 DNA sequence: TGTGCCAGCTCGGCCTTTGATCCCCCGTCATATGGCTACACCTTC. Encoded protein: CASSAFDPPSYGYTF.

V is TRBV24-1 and J is TRBJ1-2; D gene ambiguous. Per germline, CDR1 KGHDR and CDR2 SFDVKD. The CDR3 has 12 amino acids. V lost 3 bases and J 8 bases, leaving 9 bases between the germline ends. DNA for the CDR3: TGTGCCACCAGTGATCCCGGGAAAGGCTACACCTTC. This gives the protein CATSDPGKGYTF.

This sequence joins TRBV14 and TRBJ1-4; possible D gene TRBD1, 5 bases. V dropped 4 bases and J dropped 8 bases, with 14 bases sitting between them. CDR1 and CDR2 from the germline V gene are SGHDN and FVKESK. This CDR3 comprises 14 residues. The CDR3 bases are TGTGCCAGCAGCCCCGGGACTCTAGGGGAAAAACTGTTTTTT. Translating gives CASSPGTLGEKLFF.

This rearrangement joins TRBV9 to TRBJ2-7, with 8 bases identical to TRBD1. V shed 4 bases, J shed 3 bases, and the junction held 6 bases outside the gene matches. Germline loops: CDR1 SGDLS, CDR2 YYNGEE. This CDR3 comprises 14 residues. The DNA of the CDR3 is TGTGCCAGCAGCCCAGGACAGGGAGGCTACGAGCAGTACTTC. It encodes CASSPGQGGYEQYF. The whole variable domain, remainder taken from reference TRBV9 and TRBJ2-7, is DSGVTQTPKHLITATGQRVTLRCSPRSGDLSVYWYQQSLDQGLQFLIQYYNGEERAKGNILERFSAQQFPDLHSELNLSSLELGDSALYFCASSPGQGGYEQYFGPGTRLTVT.

This chain's CDR3 is CASSVRGTGGITDTQYF. DNA for the CDR3: TGTGCCAGCAGCGTGAGAGGGACAGGGGGAATCACAGATACGCAGTATTTT. The chain links TRBV9 to TRBJ2-3, with 11 bases fitting TRBD1. The junction had 7 bases not matched to a gene; V was cut back by 2 bases and J by 2 bases. Germline assignment: CDR1 SGDLS and CDR2 YYNGEE. CDR3 length equals 17 residues.

The sample holds a few counts of this clone. The V gene is TRBV7-6, the J gene TRBJ2-2, with 11 bases fitting TRBD2. The CDR3 runs 17 residues. With V trimmed by 10 bases and J by 1 base, 11 bases remained unmatched. Germline V gene data show CDR1 as SGHVS and CDR2 as FNYEAQ. The CDR3 coding sequence is TGTGCCACCTCGGGTAGCGGGGGGGCCGAGAACACCGGGGAGCTGTTTTTT. Its translation is CATSGSGGAENTGELFF.

The chain recombines TRBV12-3 or TRBV12-4 with TRBJ1-4; D is unresolved. Trimming took 3 bases from V and 7 from J, leaving 6 bases between them. The CDR3 covers 12 residues. The CDR3 loop is CASSFRGEKLFF. The CDR3 DNA sequence: TGTGCCAGCAGTTTTCGGGGTGAAAAACTGTTTTTT.

The chain carries TRBV5-4 and TRBJ1-6, with 7 bases that match TRBD1. The J segment lost 0 bases and the V segment lost 5 bases, leaving 11 bases of the junction unmatched. The CDR3 has 18 amino acids. Germline-derived CDR1 and CDR2 are SGHNT and YYREEE (reference sequence). CDR3 amino acids: CASSYRQGRSSYNSPLHF. In nucleotides, the CDR3 is TGTGCCAGCAGTTACAGACAGGGCAGAAGCTCCTATAATTCACCCCTCCACTTT.

The J gene is TRBJ1-1, the V gene TRBV12-3 or TRBV12-4; D gene unclear. This CDR3 comprises 13 residues. Deletions cut 3 bases from V and 3 bases from J, with 8 bases between. CDR3 DNA sequence: TGTGCCAGCAGTTTGGCGGGGTACACTGAAGCTTTCTTT. Protein product: CASSLAGYTEAFF.

The chain joins TRBV29-1 to TRBJ1-2, with 7 bases that match TRBD1. Germline-derived CDR1 and CDR2 are SQVTM and ANQGSEA. There are 12 residues in the CDR3. The junction had 8 bases not matched to a gene; V was cut back by 6 bases and J by 7 bases. The CDR3 DNA sequence: TGCAGCGTCCGTGCCAACAGGGGTGGCTACACCTTC. Translating it yields CSVRANRGGYTF.

There are a few counts of this clone. J is TRBJ2-3 and V is TRBV4-2; TRBD1 is a possible D gene (5 bases). This CDR3 comprises 12 residues. Germline CDR1 reads LGHNA; CDR2 reads YNFKEQ. The V end was cut by 5 bases, the J end by 6 bases, with 9 bases between. This CDR3 is CASSGRADTQYF. The DNA of the CDR3 is TGTGCCAGCAGCGGCAGGGCGGATACGCAGTATTTT.

The chain is built from TRBV5-5 and TRBJ1-1; a possible D gene is TRBD1 (5 bases). The CDR3 covers 15 residues. Trimming pared 2 bases from V and 4 bases from J, leaving 15 bases between. The germline V gene has CDR1 SGHKS and CDR2 YYEKEE (reference sequence). CDR3 DNA sequence: TGTGCCAGCAGCTTCCGGACGGGGGGGTTCACTGAAGCTTTCTTT. This translates into CASSFRTGGFTEAFF. Full variable domain (rest looked up from reference TRBV5-5 and TRBJ1-1): DAGVTQSPTHLIKTRGQQVTLRCSPISGHKSVSWYQQVLGQGPQFIFQYYEKEERGRGNFPDRFSARQFPNYSSELNVNALLLGDSALYLCASSFRTGGFTEAFFGQGTRLTVV.

The V and J genes are TRBV6-5 and TRBJ2-2; D unclear. This CDR3 has 12 residues. CDR1 and CDR2 (germline): MNHEY, SVGAGI. V was cut by 6 bases and J by 6 bases, with 8 bases left in between. The CDR3 DNA follows: TGTGCCAGCAGGAGGCCTGCCGGGGAGCTGTTTTTT. Amino acids: CASRRPAGELFF.

The chain combines TRBV30 with TRBJ1-2; 11 bases align to TRBD1. This CDR3 contains 16 residues. The germline gives CDR1 GTSNPN, CDR2 SVGIG (reference sequence). The ends lost 0 bases at V and 5 bases at J; junction bases unmatched: 8. In nucleotides, the CDR3 is TGTGCCTGGAGTGTCTGGACAGGGGGCAAAAGTTATGGCTACACCTTC. It translates to CAWSVWTGGKSYGYTF.

The chain joins TRBV5-1 to TRBJ2-5; no definite D call. The CDR3 has 13 amino acids. V was pared by 0 bases and J by 7 bases, with 10 bases between. Germline loops: CDR1 SGHRS, CDR2 YFSETQ. The CDR3 nucleotides read TGCGCCAGCAGCTTGGACTATGGGTCGACCCAGTACTTC. This gives the protein CASSLDYGSTQYF. Together with reference TRBV5-1 and TRBJ2-5, the CDR3 gives the full variable domain: KAGVTQTPRYLIKTRGQQVTLSCSPISGHRSVSWYQQTPGQGLQFLFEYFSETQRNKGNFPGRFSGRQFSNSRSEMNVSTLELGDSALYLCASSLDYGSTQYFGPGTRLLVL.

The CDR3: CASSVASLAGQETQYF. DNA of the CDR3: TGTGCCAGCAGCGTAGCTAGCCTAGCGGGGCAAGAGACCCAGTACTTC. The gene calls are TRBV9 and TRBJ2-5; 9 bases agree with TRBD2. After removal of 0 bases from V and 2 bases from J, the junction contained 5 bases not matched to a gene. Germline V gene sequence: CDR1 SGDLS, CDR2 YYNGEE. The CDR3 runs to 16 residues.

CDR3 region: CASRARDRAHQPQHF. In DNA form, the CDR3 reads TGTGCCAGTAGGGCCAGGGACAGGGCGCATCAGCCCCAGCATTTT. This chain links TRBV19 with TRBJ1-5; 9 nucleotides line up with TRBD1. CDR1 and CDR2 from the germline V gene are LNHDA and SQIVND (reference sequence). V dropped 6 bases and J dropped 5; count of bases not matched to a gene: 8. This CDR3 contains 15 residues.

This clone was detected only once. The sample holds other DNA sequences that translate to the same CDR3. The CDR3 region has the DNA TGTGCCAGCAGCCTGGACAGCCCGAATCAGCCCCAGCATTTT. Translated, it gives CASSLDSPNQPQHF. This chain uses TRBV27 with TRBJ1-5, with a possible D match to TRBD1 (6 bases). With 6 bases removed from V and 4 bases from J, the gap between germline ends came to 13 bases. This CDR3 spans 14 amino acids. Germline lookup yields CDR1 MNHEY and CDR2 SMNVEV (reference sequence).

The V and J genes are TRBV6-5 and TRBJ2-3, with 8 bases matching TRBD2. Germline V gene lookup returns CDR1 MNHEY and CDR2 SVGAGI. This CDR3 is 15 amino acids long. The V gene end was trimmed by 4 bases and the J gene end by 1 base; junction bases not matched to a gene: 4. The DNA of the CDR3 is TGTGCCAGCAGTTTGAGCGGGAGAGGCACAGATACGCAGTATTTT. It translates to CASSLSGRGTDTQYF.

For this clone: The same CDR3 can be traced to other DNA sequences in this sample. The V gene is TRBV5-1, the J gene TRBJ1-2, with D unclear. This CDR3 has 12 residues. Germline CDR1 and CDR2: SGHRS and YFSETQ. The ends were cut back, 0 bases at V and 8 bases at J, with 8 bases in the middle. CDR3 DNA sequence: TGCGCCAGCAGCTTGGGGGAGCGCGGCTACACCTTC. Translated, it gives CASSLGERGYTF.